This T cell receptor (beta chain) was sequenced during a study of blood T cell repertoires in COVID-19. Clones were read by immunoSEQ multiplex PCR, and TCRdb kept only the in-frame ones, dropping some. The table shows tens of thousands of clones, with 90% occurring only once. V was clipped by 5 bases and J by 7 bases, with 21 bases between them. There are 15 residues in the CDR3. Germline V gene lookup returns CDR1 KGHSH and CDR2 LQKENI. In this sample, this clone turned up once. Sequencing used peripheral blood. This TCR came from a man aged 50-59 years with acute or convalescent COVID-19. The chain is built from TRBV18 and TRBJ2-7; perhaps TRBD2 as D (5 bases). The CDR3 sequence is CASSLLDSHLGEQYF. The CDR3 coding sequence is TGTGCCAGCTCATTACTAGATTCCCACCTCGGGGAGCAGTACTTC.